This record concerns one T cell receptor beta chain sequence. These data come from a study of blood T cell repertoires in COVID-19. Study summary: The United States, Italy and Spain were the sources of the acute and convalescent COVID-19 samples. PBMCs, B-cell-depleted T cells, or T cells provided the cDNA or gDNA that made up the material.

V lost 4 bases and J 2 bases, leaving 14 bases between the germline ends. Germline V gene sequence: CDR1 KGHDR, CDR2 SFDVKD. The CDR3 spans 15 residues. Original analysis: Using reference gene primer amplification, nucleated cell counts were estimated. Clones were sequenced by immunoSEQ multiplex PCR, and TCRdb holds only the in-frame ones, with some missing. That table gives V, J and clone size, and the DNA gave D and trimming. The data show fewer than 200,000 clones, with around 72% seen just once and around 3% held by the top ten. Sequencing was carried out using peripheral blood. The clonotype originates from a woman older than 75 with acute or convalescent COVID-19. The rearrangement links TRBV24-1 to TRBJ2-7; a possible D gene is TRBD2 (6 bases). The CDR3 bases are TGTGCCACCAGTGAACGTCTAGCGAAAACCTACGAGCAGTACTTC. This gives the protein CATSERLAKTYEQYF.